These 22 T cell receptor beta chains were all obtained from the same sample, sequenced in a study of Tregs in tolerant kidney transplant recipients. The table came from immunoSEQ multiplex PCR; TCRdb's copy has only in-frame clones and leaves some out. This sample lists 25,000 to 35,000 clones; its ten largest clones have 1.8%. Related graft donors supplied nonmyeloablative bone marrow transplants, and mixed chimerism was transient. Sequenced material: CD4+ T cells from blood (PBMCs), taken 24 months after the transplant. The receptors were gathered from a human patient who received a combined kidney and bone marrow transplant. Some T cells may be graft donor cells.

In regard to this clone: The sequenced fragment ends 3 residues before the CDR3 boundary, so the rest is inferred from the germline J gene. The chain links TRBV19 to TRBJ2-4, with D possibly being TRBD1 (6 bases). Per germline, CDR1 LNHDA and CDR2 SQIVND (reference sequence). Trimming stripped 2 bases from V and 5 bases from J, with 13 bases between. CDR3 size: 15 residues. The sequenced part of the CDR3 DNA is TGTGCCAGTAGTATACCCAGGGGTCTCCAAAACATT. Translation gives CASSIPRGLQNI. The complete CDR3 sequence is CASSIPRGLQNIQYF.

Details on this clone: The read ends 3 residues shy of where the CDR3 ends; the end is completed using the germline J gene. This chain joins TRBV18 and TRBJ2-7, with 7 positions matching TRBD1. CDR1 KGHSH and CDR2 LQKENI come from the germline V gene. The length of the CDR3 is 15 residues. V trimming: 1 base; J trimming: 6 bases; junction bases outside the gene matches: 9. The CDR3 loop reads CASSPLPAGGAEQYF. The DNA read from the CDR3 is TGTGCCAGCTCACCACTACCGGCAGGGGGAGCCGAG.

CDR3 amino acids: CSAISGSPYEQYF. The covered CDR3 bases are TGCAGTGCAATTAGCGGGAGCCCCTACGAG. J is TRBJ2-7 and V is TRBV20-1; 9 bases line up with TRBD2. The read gets to within 3 residues of the CDR3 end, and the germline J gene fills in the rest. Trimming at V came to 6 bases and at J to 2 bases, leaving 5 bases not matched to a gene. CDR3 length equals 13 residues. The V gene's germline CDR1 is DFQATT and CDR2 SNEGSKA (reference sequence).

Turning to this clone: The read ends 3 residues early relative to the CDR3; the germline J gene fills the gap. The chain has TRBV5-1 and TRBJ2-2, with TRBD1 matching 10 bases. The CDR3 is 17 residues long. V lost 2 bases to trimming and J lost 0 bases; unmatched junction nucleotides: 4. Germline V gene data show CDR1 as SGHRS and CDR2 as YFSETQ. CDR3 DNA (partial): TGCGCCAGCAGCTTTTGGACAGGGGGATCGAACACCGGGGAG. Amino acids: CASSFWTGGSNTGE. The entire CDR3 sequence reads CASSFWTGGSNTGELFF.

Regarding this clone: The observed sequence ends 3 residues before the CDR3 terminus, with the missing tail filled in from the germline J gene. The V call is TRBV7-9, the J call TRBJ2-7; 8 positions agree with TRBD1. The CDR3 totals 13 residues. The trim removed 5 bases at V and 5 bases at J, leaving 5 bases unmatched. Germline values: CDR1 SEHNR, CDR2 FQNEAQ (reference sequence). The covered CDR3 bases are TGTGCCAGCAGCACCTTGACAGGGGACGAG. Encoded protein: CASSTLTGDE. In full, the CDR3 reads CASSTLTGDEQYF.

On this clone itself: The read ends 3 residues early relative to the CDR3; the germline J gene fills the gap. V and J are TRBV5-1 and TRBJ2-1; tentative D call: TRBD1 (6 bases). The V gene's germline CDR1 is SGHRS and CDR2 YFSETQ. CDR3 length: 18 amino acids. Deletions cut 0 bases from V and 4 bases from J, with 20 bases between. CDR3 residues: CASSLASGGPQGYNEQFF. Incomplete CDR3 DNA: TGCGCCAGCAGCTTGGCCTCTGGCGGGCCGCAGGGGTACAATGAG.

This clone ranks as medium-sized in terms of frequency. The sequence runs out 3 residues before the end of the CDR3; the remainder is reconstructed from the germline J gene. The V call is TRBV20-1, the J call TRBJ2-1; the match to TRBD1 covers 8 bases. V lost 6 bases, J lost 9 bases, and 10 bases stayed unmatched. This CDR3 region has 13 residues. Germline V gives CDR1 DFQATT, CDR2 SNEGSKA (reference sequence). CDR3 DNA (partial): TGCAGTGCCCCAGGACAGGGAAGTTCTGAG. It yields the protein CSAPGQGSSE. The CDR3 in full is CSAPGQGSSEQFF.

As concerns this clone: The read falls 3 residues short of the CDR3 end, and the missing part is taken from the germline J gene. The chain uses TRBV10-3 and TRBJ2-3; no reliable D call. Trimming pared 3 bases from V and 0 bases from J, leaving 7 bases between. This CDR3 is built from 14 residues. The germline V gene has CDR1 ENHRY and CDR2 SYGVKD. CDR3 sequence: CAISDVVSTDTQYF. The sequenced CDR3 bases are TGTGCCATCAGTGATGTAGTAAGCACAGATACG.

Comment on this clone: The CDR3 is cut off 3 residues early in the read; its end comes from the germline J gene. The V gene is TRBV10-1, the J gene TRBJ2-7; D may be TRBD1 (6 bases). This CDR3 region has 14 residues. Trimming took off 3 bases at V and 1 base at J, with 10 bases between the two ends. Germline V gene lookup returns CDR1 WNHNN and CDR2 SYGVQD (reference sequence). CDR3 in amino acids: CASSDLDRSYEQYF. CDR3 DNA, as far as it was read: TGCGCCAGCAGTGACTTGGACAGATCCTACGAG.

Concerning this clone: The CDR3 is cut off 3 residues early in the read; its end comes from the germline J gene. This rearrangement joins TRBV7-3 to TRBJ2-2; 12 nucleotides align to TRBD2. Germline values: CDR1 SGHTA, CDR2 FQGTGA. The V segment lost 3 bases and the J segment 6 bases; nucleotides outside the gene matches: 8. The CDR3 contains 17 residues. Incomplete CDR3 DNA: TGTGCCAGCAGCTTCTCTAGCGGGAGGGCCGTTGCCGGGGAG. This translates into CASSFSSGRAVAGE. The whole CDR3 region reads CASSFSSGRAVAGELFF. Complete variable domain (other parts from reference TRBV7-3 and TRBJ2-2): GAGVSQTPSNKVTEKGKYVELRCDPISGHTALYWYRQSLGQGPEFLIYFQGTGAADDSGLPNDRFFAVRPEGSVSTLKIQRTERGDSAVYLCASSFSSGRAVAGELFFGEGSRLTVL.

Turning to this clone: The CDR3 goes on 3 residues after the read ends, and that part is filled in from the germline J gene. The chain couples TRBV20-1 to TRBJ1-1; no clear D gene. Germline CDR1 DFQATT, CDR2 SNEGSKA (reference sequence). V lost 6 bases and J 1 base, leaving 9 bases between the germline ends. There are 12 residues in the CDR3. CDR3: CSAQASNTEAFF. Incomplete CDR3 DNA: TGCAGTGCCCAGGCCTCGAACACTGAA.

A word on this clone: With the read ending 3 residues before the CDR3 end, the germline J gene is used to fill in that end. This sequence joins TRBV5-4 and TRBJ2-3, with 7 bases that match TRBD1. CDR1 is SGHNT, CDR2 YYREEE, per germline (reference sequence). The CDR3 runs 15 residues. V trimming: 0 bases; J trimming: 2 bases; junction bases outside the gene matches: 3. This CDR3 is CASSLAGGATDTQYF. The sequenced part of the CDR3 DNA is TGTGCCAGCAGCTTGGCAGGGGGTGCCACAGATACG.

Comments on this clone: A read error may produce the germline difference seen at one junction end. CDR3: CASSQQGMDTDTQYF. The sequenced part of the CDR3 DNA is TGCGCCAGCAGCCAACAGGGTATGGACACAGATACG. The rearrangement uses TRBV4-2 and TRBJ2-3; D possibly corresponds to TRBD1 (6 bases). The read terminates 3 residues before the CDR3 end, so the remaining end is supplied by the germline J gene. The CDR3 loop spans 15 amino acids. From germline, CDR1 is LGHNA and CDR2 YNFKEQ.

As regards this clone: The missing CDR3 end, 3 residues past where the read stops, is filled in from the germline J gene. The genes are TRBV7-2 and TRBJ1-2, with D unresolved. Germline V lookup: CDR1 SGHTA, CDR2 FQGNSA. The CDR3 has 13 residues. The covered CDR3 bases are TGTGCCAGCAGCTTAGACGGTCTGAGCGGC. The encoded protein is CASSLDGLSG. The whole CDR3 protein reads CASSLDGLSGYTF.

A remark on this clone: The read terminates 3 residues ahead of where the CDR3 ends, so the germline J gene completes it. The rearrangement uses TRBV18 and TRBJ2-3, with a tentative D call TRBD1 (6 bases). Trimming took off 0 bases at V and 0 bases at J, with 13 bases between the two ends. This CDR3 comprises 17 residues. CDR1 and CDR2 (germline): KGHSH, LQKENI. The CDR3 bases that were read are TGTGCCAGCTCACCACCGGTCGGGACACTTAGCACAGATACG. Its translation: CASSPPVGTLSTDT. The full CDR3 protein reads CASSPPVGTLSTDTQYF.

As concerns this clone: The read terminates 3 residues before the CDR3 end, so the remaining end is supplied by the germline J gene. V gene TRBV7-9 combines with J gene TRBJ2-7; 9 bases agree with TRBD1. Germline CDR1 and CDR2: SEHNR and FQNEAQ (reference sequence). The CDR3 is 14 amino acids. The junction had 8 bases not matched to a gene; V was cut back by 6 bases and J by 5 bases. CDR3 DNA, as far as it was read: TGTGCCAGCAGACCAGGACAGGGGTGGGACGAG. Protein: CASRPGQGWDE. The whole CDR3 protein is CASRPGQGWDEQYF.

Incomplete CDR3 DNA: TGTGCCAGCAGCTTAGTTGGGGGCGGCAATCAGCCC. This gives the protein CASSLVGGGNQP. The entire CDR3 sequence reads CASSLVGGGNQPQHF. J is TRBJ1-5 and V is TRBV7-8, with a weak D call TRBD1 (6 bases). The CDR3 end is not reached by the read, which stops 3 residues before it; the germline J gene fills it in. The CDR3 length is 15 residues. CDR1 is SGHVS and CDR2 is FQNEAQ in the germline V gene. V lost 1 base to trimming and J lost 2 bases, with 9 bases between them. Full variable domain (missing parts from reference TRBV7-8 and TRBJ1-5): GAGVSQSPRYKVAKRGQDVALRCDPISGHVSLFWYQQALGQGPEFLTYFQNEAQLDKSGLPSDRFFAERPEGSVSTLKIQRTQQEDSAVYLCASSLVGGGNQPQHFGDGTRLSIL.

Remarks on this clone: Read sequence stops 3 residues before the CDR3 end, and the germline J gene provides the missing end. The chain employs TRBV7-2 and TRBJ2-3; possibly TRBD1 for D (6 bases). V lost 0 bases and J lost 2, with 12 bases in between. The CDR3 loop spans 16 amino acids. CDR1 is SGHTA and CDR2 is FQGNSA in the germline V gene. The CDR3 loop reads CASSLALGQHTDTQYF. Partial CDR3 DNA: TGTGCCAGCAGCTTAGCGCTAGGACAGCACACAGATACG.

Turning to this clone: The read ends 3 residues shy of where the CDR3 ends; the end is completed using the germline J gene. The rearrangement links TRBV11-2 to TRBJ2-7; TRBD1 matches 7 bases. Germline V gene lookup returns CDR1 SGHAT and CDR2 FQNNGV. The CDR3 spans 13 residues. The V segment lost 4 bases and the J segment 2 bases; nucleotides outside the gene matches: 2. The CDR3 DNA, read in part, is TGTGCCAGCAGCTGGGACAGACCCTACGAG. Protein: CASSWDRPYE. The entire CDR3 sequence reads CASSWDRPYEQYF.

Of note for this clone: The read is 3 residues too short to cover the CDR3 end, so that end is filled in from the germline J gene. This sequence joins TRBV7-9 and TRBJ2-7; D not certain. The CDR3 loop spans 12 amino acids. V was pared by 2 bases and J by 2 bases, with 4 bases between. Germline V CDR1 and CDR2: SEHNR, FQNEAQ (reference sequence). The sequenced CDR3 bases are TGTGCCAGCAGCTTACAAACCTACGAG. Residues: CASSLQTYE. The whole CDR3 sequence is CASSLQTYEQYF.

Note on this clone: Read coverage stops 3 residues before the CDR3 terminus; the germline J gene supplies the remainder. The rearrangement links TRBV29-1 to TRBJ2-3; 7 nucleotides match TRBD1. The CDR3 spans 14 residues. From germline, CDR1 is SQVTM and CDR2 ANQGSEA. V was clipped by 7 bases and J by 3 bases; unmatched bases: 10. Partial CDR3 DNA: TGCAGCGCCATTCCGGGACAGTCTACAGATACG. Residues: CSAIPGQSTDT. The full-length CDR3 reads as CSAIPGQSTDTQYF.

About this clone itself: The observed sequence ends 3 residues before the CDR3 terminus, with the missing tail filled in from the germline J gene. This chain links TRBV7-9 with TRBJ2-5; D possibly corresponds to TRBD1 (5 bases). Per germline, CDR1 SEHNR and CDR2 FQNEAQ (reference sequence). The length of the CDR3 is 15 residues. The V gene lost 7 bases and the J gene lost 1 base, with 16 bases spanning the gap. The CDR3 bases that were read are TGTGCCAGCATCCCGTCAGGGCAGGTCCAAGAGACC. It specifies CASIPSGQVQET. The full CDR3 is CASIPSGQVQETQYF.